These T cell receptor beta chains were read from a single sample in a study of blood T cells in healthy people across ages. TCRdb analysed the 5' RACE reads with MiXCR anew, one entry per CDR3 protein. The table records about 680,000 distinct CDR3 sequences, around half of them present only once. Sequencing was carried out using blood. These TCRs come from a woman aged 55-69 years in good health. Both conserved end residues are part of each CDR3. Fields, in order: D gene, J gene, V gene, clone size, CDR3 DNA, CDR3 protein. A D gene is named only where the DNA matches it firmly. The listing skips clone size in some rows; elsewhere it reads once, few, many or a size class.

>-|TRBJ2-7|TRBV5-1|few
TGCGCCAGCAGCTTTGGGCCGGACGGCGAGCAGTACTTC
CASSFGPDGEQYF
>TRBD1|TRBJ2-7|TRBV7-2|-
TGTGCCAGCAGCACTCGACAGGGCTACGAGCAGTACTTC
CASSTRQGYEQYF
>-|TRBJ1-2|TRBV20-1|-
TGCAGTGCTAGCCCATTGGGTAACTATGGCTACACCTTC
CSASPLGNYGYTF
>-|TRBJ2-1|TRBV5-1|few
TGCGCCAGCAGCCAGTCCGTAACCACCCTGAGGGCTGAGCAGTTCTTC
CASSQSVTTLRAEQFF
>TRBD2|TRBJ2-7|TRBV2|-
TGTGCCAGCAGTGAATGGGGGGGACGGTCCTACGAGCAGTACTTC
CASSEWGGRSYEQYF
>-|TRBJ1-1|TRBV9|few
TGTGCCAGCAGCGTAGGAGACGAGGGGTACACTGAAGCTTTCTTT
CASSVGDEGYTEAFF
>TRBD1|TRBJ2-5|TRBV29-1|few
TGCAGCGTGAAAGGACAGGGAGAATGGGAGACCCAGTACTTC
CSVKGQGEWETQYF
>-|TRBJ2-7|TRBV9|-
TGTGCCAGCAGCGCAGATCCAGCCTCCTACAATGAGCAGTACTTC
CASSADPASYNEQYF
>-|TRBJ1-4|TRBV27|many
TGTGCCAGCAGTTTATCCGGGGGTTTTGAAAAACTGTTTTTT
CASSLSGGFEKLFF
>-|TRBJ2-1|TRBV12-3/TRBV12-4|-
TGTGCCAGCAGTCACGGAGAAAGGATTAATGAGCAGTTCTTC
CASSHGERINEQFF
>-|TRBJ2-7|TRBV9|-
TGTGCCAGCAGCGTAGGTAGCTCCACCTACGAGCAGTACTTC
CASSVGSSTYEQYF
>-|TRBJ2-7|TRBV6-1|-
TGTGCCAGCAGTGAGCTGGGGAAACGAATTAACCAACCCTACGAGCAGTACTTC
CASSELGKRINQPYEQYF
>TRBD2|TRBJ2-3|TRBV12-3/TRBV12-4|-
TGTGCCAGCAGTTTAGCGGGAGGGAGAGTAACAGATACGCAGTATTTT
CASSLAGGRVTDTQYF
>TRBD2|TRBJ2-7|TRBV2|-
TGTGCCAGCAGAACACTAGCGGGAGGAGGCAATGAGCAGTACTTC
CASRTLAGGGNEQYF
>-|TRBJ2-2|TRBV5-1|-
TGCGCCAGCAGAAGGAGGGGCGCTGCGAACACCGGGGAGCTGTTTTTT
CASRRRGAANTGELFF
>TRBD2|TRBJ2-7|TRBV7-2|many
TGTGCCAGCAGTTCGACTAGCGGGAGTTCCTACGAGCAGTACTTC
CASSSTSGSSYEQYF
>-|TRBJ2-3|TRBV7-9|-
TGTGCCAGCAGCTATTACGGGGTCACAGATACGCAGTATTTT
CASSYYGVTDTQYF
>TRBD1|TRBJ1-2|TRBV9|few
TGTGCCAGCAGCGTAGGTATCCCGGGACAGGGCCAAAACTATGGCTACACCTTC
CASSVGIPGQGQNYGYTF
>-|TRBJ1-2|TRBV3-1|-
TGTGCCAGCAGCCAAGATCGTAGGGGGATCTATGGCTACACCTTC
CASSQDRRGIYGYTF
>-|TRBJ1-1|TRBV12-3/TRBV12-4|-
TGTGCCAGCAGTCCGGGACCCCTCGGGAACACTGAAGCTTTCTTT
CASSPGPLGNTEAFF
>TRBD1|TRBJ1-6|TRBV20-1|-
TGCAGTGCGGAGGGACAGGGGAATTCACCCCTCCACTTT
CSAEGQGNSPLHF
>-|TRBJ2-7|TRBV28|-
TGTGCCAGCAGGCTAGGGGGACCCCCCTACGAGCAGTACTTC
CASRLGGPPYEQYF
>-|TRBJ1-1|TRBV7-9|-
TGTGCCAGCAGCTTAGCGGTGAGACCGACAGGACGGAGCACTGAAGCTTTCTTT
CASSLAVRPTGRSTEAFF
>-|TRBJ2-2|TRBV9|-
TGTGCCAACAGCGTATTTATCGGGAAGAACACCGGGGAGCTGTTTTTT
CANSVFIGKNTGELFF
>TRBD2|TRBJ2-1|TRBV7-2|-
TGTGCCAGCAGCTTCGGGAGGGAGGCCAATGAGCAGTTCTTC
CASSFGREANEQFF
>TRBD1|TRBJ2-6|TRBV7-2|many
TGTGCCAGCAGCTTGGGACAGGGGGCGCTTGGGGCCAACGTCCTGACTTTC
CASSLGQGALGANVLTF
>-|TRBJ1-1|TRBV6-1|-
TGTGCCAGCAGTTTAAAAGGGGTATCCACTGAAGCTTTCTTT
CASSLKGVSTEAFF
>-|TRBJ2-4|TRBV9|-
TGTGCCAGCAGCGTAGACCCGTCAGGGGTGGGCAAAAACATTCAGTACTTC
CASSVDPSGVGKNIQYF
>TRBD2|TRBJ2-5|TRBV7-9|-
TGTGCCAGCAGTCATTCTAGCGGGAGGGAGACCCAGTACTTC
CASSHSSGRETQYF
>TRBD2|TRBJ2-1|TRBV5-1|-
TGCGCCAGCAGCCGAACTAGCGGGCCCTCCGACTACAATGAGCAGTTCTTC
CASSRTSGPSDYNEQFF
>-|TRBJ1-4|TRBV29-1|-
TGCAGCGTTGGGGGGGCAGCTAATGAAAAACTGTTTTTT
CSVGGAANEKLFF
>TRBD2|TRBJ2-4|TRBV28|few
TGTGCCAGCTGTAGGACTAGCCTAGCCAAAAACATTCAGTACTTC
CASCRTSLAKNIQYF
>-|TRBJ2-5|TRBV29-1|many
TGCAGCGTTCCCTGGAGGGAGACCCAGTACTTC
CSVPWRETQYF
>-|TRBJ1-2|TRBV9|few
TGTGCCAGCAGCTGGGACAACTATGGCTACACCTTC
CASSWDNYGYTF
>-|TRBJ2-6|TRBV5-1|-
TGCGCCAGTGCCGACTCTGGGGCCAACGTCCTGACTTTC
CASADSGANVLTF
>TRBD2|TRBJ2-3|TRBV7-7|-
TGTGCCAGCAGCCCGCAACTAGCGGGAGTCACAGATACGCAGTATTTT
CASSPQLAGVTDTQYF
>-|TRBJ2-5|TRBV7-2|-
TGTGCCAGCAGCCCACCCGACAGAGGGGGGTATACCCAGTACTTC
CASSPPDRGGYTQYF
>-|TRBJ2-7|TRBV30|-
TGTGCCTGGGGACGGAACTACGAGCAGTACTTC
CAWGRNYEQYF
>-|TRBJ2-1|TRBV27|many
TGTGCCAGCAGCCACAACCCCCCCCGACTAGGCCGTCCCTACAATGAGCAGTTCTTC
CASSHNPPRLGRPYNEQFF
>TRBD1|TRBJ2-1|TRBV20-1|few
TGCAGTGCTAGAGGCCGGGACAGGTACAATGAGCAGTTCTTC
CSARGRDRYNEQFF
>TRBD2|TRBJ2-7|TRBV27|-
TGTGCCAGCAGTTTGTGGGGGGGTTCGGGGGGAGTGATCTACGAGCAGTACTTC
CASSLWGGSGGVIYEQYF
>-|TRBJ2-7|TRBV9|-
TGTGCCAGCAGCGGTAGCGGACAGTACTACGAGCAGTACTTC
CASSGSGQYYEQYF
>-|TRBJ1-2|TRBV13|-
TGTGCCAGCAGCTTGGGGCAGAAGTATGGCTACACCTTC
CASSLGQKYGYTF
>-|TRBJ2-1|TRBV12-3/TRBV12-4|-
TGTGCCAGCAGCCGGGGGGCGGGGGTCTACAATGAGCAGTTCTTC
CASSRGAGVYNEQFF
>TRBD1|TRBJ1-2|TRBV7-2|-
TGTGCCAGCAGCAAAAGACGGGGACAGACTAACTATGGCTACACCTTC
CASSKRRGQTNYGYTF
>-|TRBJ1-6|TRBV27|-
TGTGCCAGCAGTTCCCCGTCCGGAGGTTCACCCCTCCACTTT
CASSSPSGGSPLHF
>TRBD1|TRBJ2-7|TRBV24-1|once
TGTGCCACCAGTGATTTGCCGACGACAGGGGGCTACAATGAGCAGTACTTC
CATSDLPTTGGYNEQYF
>TRBD1|TRBJ1-5|TRBV28|-
TGTGCCAGCAAATTGACAGGGCTCAATCAGCCCCAGCATTTT
CASKLTGLNQPQHF
>TRBD2|TRBJ2-5|TRBV11-3|-
TGTGCCAGCAGCCCCCGGGCTAGCGGGGTTCAAGAGACCCAGTACTTC
CASSPRASGVQETQYF
>-|TRBJ1-3|TRBV29-1|-
TGCAGCGTTGATATGGGCAGGGGATCCTCTGGAAACACCATATATTTT
CSVDMGRGSSGNTIYF